This T cell receptor beta chain was identified during a study of cytomegalovirus exposure and HLA in healthy donors. Study-wide findings and caveats: The study carried out a later analysis of TCR beta sequences. It associated approximately 15,000 of them with specific HLA alleles at a false discovery rate of 0.05. Generally TCR sequences proved uncommon, though certain public TCRs appeared in numerous donors.

PCR involved 60 Vbeta and 13 Jbeta primers. Here immunoSEQ multiplex PCR was the method, and the copy in TCRdb shows in-frame clones only, minus some. The table shows about 140,000 clones, with 65% to 85% occurring only once. Regarding this clone: No antigen is known for it.

This CDR3 is 13 amino acids long. Germline CDR1 reads SGHVS; CDR2 reads FQNEAQ. The specimen sequenced was PBMCs. The sequence derives from a man between 18 and 29 years old in good health and CMV-seronegative. The chain employs TRBV7-8 and TRBJ2-5, with D perhaps TRBD1 (6 bases). Near its end, the DNA agrees better with TRBJ2-7, so the J call may be wrong. The CDR3 DNA reads as TGTGCCAGCCAGGGGACGGACACCTACGAGCAGTACTTC. Residues: CASQGTDTYEQYF.